One sample yielded the 13 T cell receptor beta chains listed below, sequenced in a study of OX40 agonist ivuxolimab in advanced cancers. The repertoire was sequenced with immunoSEQ multiplex PCR; TCRdb's copy has only in-frame clones and lacks some. Among 30,000 to 35,000 clones listed, 82% were seen once. This material consisted of CD4+ or CD8+ T cells sorted from blood, taken in a trial of the OX40 agonist ivuxolimab. These receptors came from an adult with an advanced solid tumor such as melanoma, head and neck, liver or kidney cancer.

V and J are TRBV2 and TRBJ1-1; 7 bases align to TRBD1. The CDR3 contains 12 residues. The germline CDR1 and CDR2 sequences are SNHLY and FYNNEI. With 6 bases clipped from V and 5 bases from J, the junction kept 3 bases outside the gene matches. CDR3 sequence: CASRTGFTEAFF. The CDR3 bases are TGTGCCAGCAGGACAGGGTTTACTGAAGCTTTCTTT.

Notes on this clone: This may be a read error: a much more frequent sequence differs by one nucleotide. The sample contains more than one DNA sequence encoding this CDR3. The CDR3 region has the DNA TGTGCCAGTAGCCCCGGGATCGGCGGGAGCTACGAGCAGTACTTC. This sequence encodes CASSPGIGGSYEQYF. The rearrangement links TRBV19 to TRBJ2-7; 7 bases agree with TRBD2. The CDR3 is 15 residues long. The germline V gene encodes CDR1 LNHDA and CDR2 SQIVND (reference sequence). V lost 6 bases and J lost 3; bases outside the gene matches: 11.

The V gene is TRBV7-6, the J gene TRBJ2-1, with a tentative D call TRBD1 (6 bases). CDR1 and CDR2 (germline): SGHVS, FNYEAQ. With 5 bases removed from V and 0 bases from J, the gap between germline ends came to 14 bases. CDR3 size: 16 residues. The CDR3 bases are TGTGCCAGCAGCGTTTCAGGGGACGGCTCCTACAATGAGCAGTTCTTC. Translation gives CASSVSGDGSYNEQFF.

Concerning this clone: The same CDR3 arises from other DNA sequences in this sample as well. The V and J genes are TRBV7-3 and TRBJ2-3; perhaps TRBD2 as D (6 bases). CDR3 length equals 15 residues. V was cut by 0 bases and J by 3 bases, with 10 bases left in between. From germline, CDR1 is SGHTA and CDR2 FQGTGA. Written as DNA, the CDR3 is TGTGCCAGCAGCTTAACGTCGGGGGAGACAGATACGCAGTATTTT. Amino acids: CASSLTSGETDTQYF.

The rearrangement joins TRBV11-2 to TRBJ2-5; D is uncertain. V was pared by 5 bases and J by 5 bases, with 15 bases between. This CDR3 has 14 amino acids. CDR1 and CDR2 from the germline V gene are SGHAT and FQNNGV. The CDR3 here is CASSHPGSYETQYF. CDR3 in DNA: TGTGCCAGCAGCCACCCCGGCAGTTACGAGACCCAGTACTTC.

The V and J genes are TRBV25-1 and TRBJ2-1; 11 bases are shared with TRBD2. The CDR3 has 15 amino acids. The V segment lost 4 bases and the J segment 6 bases; nucleotides outside the gene matches: 5. Per the germline V gene, CDR1 is MGHDK and CDR2 is SYGVNS. This chain's CDR3 is CASSALAGALNEQFF. As DNA, the CDR3 is TGTGCCAGCAGTGCACTAGCGGGAGCCCTCAATGAGCAGTTCTTC.

This chain's CDR3 is CASSEQPEQFF. The CDR3 nucleotides read TGTGCCAGCAGTGAACAGCCTGAGCAGTTCTTC. The chain combines TRBV6-1 with TRBJ2-1; D is unclear. CDR1 MNHNS and CDR2 SASEGT come from the germline V gene. Deletions cut 2 bases from V and 9 bases from J, with 5 bases between. This CDR3 contains 11 residues.

The chain links TRBV7-9 to TRBJ2-2; D gene unclear. V lost 2 bases, J lost 0 bases, and 7 bases lay in between. The CDR3 consists of 15 residues. CDR1 and CDR2 (germline): SEHNR, FQNEAQ (reference sequence). CDR3: CASSLRTPNTGELFF. The CDR3 region has the DNA TGTGCCAGCAGCTTACGGACGCCGAACACCGGGGAGCTGTTTTTT.

The V gene is TRBV7-6, the J gene TRBJ2-1; D call uncertain. V lost 0 bases, J lost 3 bases, and 0 bases lay in between. Germline V CDR1 and CDR2: SGHVS, FNYEAQ. This CDR3 contains 12 residues. This chain's CDR3 is CASSLAYNEQFF. CDR3 in DNA: TGTGCCAGCAGCTTAGCCTACAATGAGCAGTTCTTC.

This chain connects TRBV10-3 to TRBJ2-5, with TRBD2 identical over 9 bases. In germline, CDR1 is ENHRY, CDR2 SYGVKD. The trim removed 3 bases at V and 5 bases at J, leaving 13 bases unmatched. The CDR3 consists of 17 residues. CDR3 region: CAISDPTSGYMSETQYF. Here the CDR3 DNA reads TGTGCCATCAGTGACCCGACTAGCGGCTATATGTCGGAGACCCAGTACTTC.

The CDR3 nucleotides are TGTGCCAGCAGGCTAGCGGGAGTGGGGTACGAGCAGTACTTC. Protein sequence: CASRLAGVGYEQYF. The V and J genes are TRBV28 and TRBJ2-7; TRBD2 agrees at 10 bases. CDR3 length: 14 residues. Germline V gene data show CDR1 as MDHEN and CDR2 as SYDVKM. The V and J ends lost 6 bases and 4 bases, in that order; junction bases with no gene match: 6. Using reference TRBV28 and TRBJ2-7 for the parts outside the CDR3, the full variable domain is DVKVTQSSRYLVKRTGEKVFLECVQDMDHENMFWYRQDPGLGLRLIYFSYDVKMKEKGDIPEGYSVSREKKERFSLILESASTNQTSMYLCASRLAGVGYEQYFGPGTRLTVT.

CDR3: CASSSRGLGYTF. The CDR3 DNA reads as TGTGCCAGCAGCAGTAGAGGTCTTGGCTACACCTTC. The V gene is TRBV7-2, the J gene TRBJ1-2; no definite D call. Germline values: CDR1 SGHTA, CDR2 FQGNSA. The CDR3 is made up of 12 amino acids. Deletions cut 5 bases from V and 7 bases from J, with 11 bases between.

The chain combines TRBV4-3 with TRBJ1-1; possible D gene TRBD1, 5 bases. The CDR3 is made up of 13 amino acids. Germline CDR1 is LGHNA and CDR2 is YSLEER. V lost 1 base and J 5 bases, leaving 8 bases between the germline ends. This CDR3 is CASSQGQGTEAFF. CDR3 sequence (DNA): TGCGCCAGCAGCCAAGGGCAGGGAACTGAAGCTTTCTTT.